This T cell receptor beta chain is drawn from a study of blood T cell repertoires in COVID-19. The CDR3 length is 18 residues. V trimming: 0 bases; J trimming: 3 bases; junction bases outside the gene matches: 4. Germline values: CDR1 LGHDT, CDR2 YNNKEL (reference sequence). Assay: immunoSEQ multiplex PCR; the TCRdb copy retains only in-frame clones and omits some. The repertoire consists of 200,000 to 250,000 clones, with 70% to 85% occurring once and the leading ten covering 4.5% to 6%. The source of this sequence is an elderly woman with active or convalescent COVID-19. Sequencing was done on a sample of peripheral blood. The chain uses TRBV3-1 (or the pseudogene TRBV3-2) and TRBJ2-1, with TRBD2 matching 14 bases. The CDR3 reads CASSQEGTSGSYYNEQFF. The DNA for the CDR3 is TGTGCCAGCAGCCAAGAGGGGACTAGCGGGAGCTACTACAATGAGCAGTTCTTC.